These 8 T cell receptor beta chains were all obtained from the same sample, sequenced in a study of T cell responses to AZD1222 COVID-19 vaccine. TCRdb's table, derived via immunoSEQ multiplex PCR, lists solely in-frame clones and lacks some. The sample has more than 95,000 clones; about 90% are singletons. The material sequenced was peripheral blood, taken on day 0 of AZD1222 vaccination. All receptors come from an adult in good health.

The rearrangement links TRBV3-1 (or the pseudogene TRBV3-2) to TRBJ2-7; 8 nucleotides match TRBD1. In germline, CDR1 is LGHDT, CDR2 YNNKEL (reference sequence). V shed 4 bases and J 3 bases; nucleotides not matched to a gene: 11. The CDR3 covers 16 residues. The CDR3 loop reads CASSPPLGQGSYEQYF. CDR3 DNA sequence: TGTGCCAGCAGCCCTCCCCTAGGACAGGGAAGCTACGAGCAGTACTTC.

The CDR3 loop reads CASTQTAVSTDTQYF. In DNA form, the CDR3 reads TGTGCCAGCACCCAGACAGCGGTCAGCACAGATACGCAGTATTTT. This chain connects TRBV6-5 to TRBJ2-3; D tentatively fits TRBD1 or TRBD2 (5 bases each). The germline gives CDR1 MNHEY, CDR2 SVGAGI. The V end lost 7 bases, the J end lost 0 bases, and 14 bases lay between the germline ends. CDR3 size: 15 residues.

CDR3 residues: CATSPGGSYGYTF. The CDR3 DNA reads as TGTGCCACCTCACCAGGGGGCAGCTATGGCTACACCTTC. The chain recombines TRBV24-1 with TRBJ1-2; 8 positions match TRBD1. V shed 9 bases, J shed 4 bases, and the junction held 6 bases outside the gene matches. Germline values: CDR1 KGHDR, CDR2 SFDVKD. The CDR3 contains 13 residues.

This sequence joins TRBV3-1 (or the pseudogene TRBV3-2) and TRBJ2-1, with TRBD2 matching over 11 bases. Germline V CDR1 and CDR2: LGHDT, YNNKEL (reference sequence). The V and J ends lost 4 bases and 15 bases, in that order; junction bases with no gene match: 11. This CDR3 is 14 amino acids long. Written as DNA, the CDR3 is TGTGCCAGCAGCCCGGGACTAGCGGCCTACGTGTGGTTCTTC. Translation gives CASSPGLAAYVWFF.

The chain employs TRBV2 and TRBJ1-2; a possible D gene is TRBD1 (6 bases). The CDR3 loop spans 14 amino acids. Per the germline V gene, CDR1 is SNHLY and CDR2 is FYNNEI. Trimming took off 8 bases at V and 6 bases at J, with 19 bases between the two ends. This chain's CDR3 is CASGRRQESDGYTF. The CDR3 DNA reads as TGTGCCAGCGGTAGACGACAGGAGTCAGATGGCTACACCTTC.

The chain has TRBV30 and TRBJ1-6; tentatively, D is TRBD1 (5 bases). The CDR3 loop spans 16 amino acids. The germline V gene has CDR1 GTSNPN and CDR2 SVGIG (reference sequence). The V end was cut by 2 bases, the J end by 1 base, with 12 bases between. As DNA, the CDR3 is TGTGCCTGGAGTCTGTGGGGCGCGTCCTATAATTCACCCCTCCACTTT. It encodes CAWSLWGASYNSPLHF.

The J gene is TRBJ2-3, the V gene TRBV6-5, with 9 bases matching TRBD2. CDR3 length: 13 amino acids. V gave up 2 bases and J gave up 14 bases; unmatched junction bases: 8. CDR1 and CDR2 from the germline V gene are MNHEY and SVGAGI. CDR3 sequence reads: CASSYNAGGLLYF. The DNA for the CDR3 is TGTGCCAGCAGTTACAACGCGGGGGGGCTGCTGTATTTT.

In its sample, this clone was seen once. CDR3 nucleotide sequence: TGTGCCAGCAGTTACCCCGGTCGCAGGGGGGCGCGTGTCTCTGAAGCTTTCTTT. Residues: CASSYPGRRGARVSEAFF. This chain joins TRBV6-8 and TRBJ1-1; TRBD1 matches at 7 bases. This CDR3 has 18 amino acids. V lost 2 bases and J lost 6; bases outside the gene matches: 18. Germline V gene lookup returns CDR1 MNHGY and CDR2 SAAAGT.